Listed below are T cell receptor beta chains from one sample, sequenced in a study of cytomegalovirus exposure and HLA in healthy donors. Assay: immunoSEQ multiplex PCR; the TCRdb copy retains only in-frame clones and omits some. Counted here are 200,000 to 250,000 clones, more than 75% occurring once; the ten biggest clones make up 3.8%. The sequenced sample was PBMCs. The source is a male donor in good health and CMV-seronegative. Both conserved end residues are part of each CDR3. Fields, in order: D gene, J gene, V gene, clone size, CDR3 protein, CDR3 DNA. D genes are given only for firm matches. Clone size is shown for a subset of rows, as once, few, many or a class of expanded clone.

D gene: TRBD2; J gene: TRBJ2-7; V gene: TRBV29-1; clone size: .; CDR3 protein: CSVAASGVSYEQYF; CDR3 DNA: TGCAGCGTTGCGGCTAGCGGGGTCTCCTACGAGCAGTACTTC
D gene: TRBD1; J gene: TRBJ2-1; V gene: TRBV10-3; clone size: few; CDR3 protein: CAISPGQLDNNEQFF; CDR3 DNA: TGTGCCATCAGCCCGGGACAGTTAGACAACAATGAGCAGTTCTTC
D gene: TRBD2; J gene: TRBJ2-7; V gene: TRBV6-5; clone size: .; CDR3 protein: CASSYEASGSTEQYF; CDR3 DNA: TGTGCCAGCAGTTACGAGGCTAGCGGGAGCACCGAGCAGTACTTC
D gene: .; J gene: TRBJ1-1; V gene: TRBV19; clone size: many; CDR3 protein: CATSAGRPEAFF; CDR3 DNA: TGTGCCACTTCCGCGGGCCGCCCTGAAGCTTTCTTT
D gene: .; J gene: TRBJ2-4; V gene: TRBV27; clone size: .; CDR3 protein: CASSLAGRSGNIQYF; CDR3 DNA: TGTGCCAGCAGTTTGGCAGGGAGGAGTGGAAACATTCAGTACTTC
D gene: TRBD2; J gene: TRBJ2-3; V gene: TRBV10-3; clone size: .; CDR3 protein: CAISESVAGLAGPRTDTQYF; CDR3 DNA: TGTGCCATCAGTGAGTCGGTGGCGGGCCTAGCGGGCCCCCGCACAGATACGCAGTATTTT
D gene: .; J gene: TRBJ2-7; V gene: TRBV6-6; clone size: .; CDR3 protein: CASSYRGYEQYF; CDR3 DNA: TGTGCCAGCAGTTACAGGGGCTACGAGCAGTACTTC
D gene: .; J gene: TRBJ2-1; V gene: TRBV11-1; clone size: .; CDR3 protein: CASSPRLGEKQFF; CDR3 DNA: TGTGCCAGCAGCCCTCGACTGGGTGAGAAGCAGTTCTTC
D gene: .; J gene: TRBJ1-2; V gene: TRBV19; clone size: .; CDR3 protein: CASSMDLEAGYGYTF; CDR3 DNA: TGTGCCAGTAGTATGGACCTGGAGGCGGGCTATGGCTACACCTTC
D gene: TRBD2; J gene: TRBJ2-1; V gene: TRBV9; clone size: .; CDR3 protein: CASSEGLAGVEEQFF; CDR3 DNA: TGTGCCAGCAGCGAAGGACTAGCGGGAGTTGAGGAGCAGTTCTTC
D gene: .; J gene: TRBJ2-7; V gene: TRBV2; clone size: .; CDR3 protein: CASSDPSSYEQYF; CDR3 DNA: TGTGCCAGCAGTGATCCTAGCTCCTACGAGCAGTACTTC
D gene: .; J gene: TRBJ1-4; V gene: TRBV7-9; clone size: .; CDR3 protein: CASSVRGLKEKLFF; CDR3 DNA: TGTGCCAGCAGCGTCAGGGGATTAAAAGAAAAACTGTTTTTT
D gene: .; J gene: TRBJ2-5; V gene: TRBV21-1; clone size: .; CDR3 protein: CASSKGGQTEQETQYF; CDR3 DNA: TGTGCCAGCAGCAAGGGGGGACAGACCGAACAAGAGACCCAGTACTTC
D gene: TRBD1; J gene: TRBJ2-7; V gene: TRBV9; clone size: .; CDR3 protein: CASSGTGGHYEQYF; CDR3 DNA: TGTGCCAGCAGCGGGACAGGGGGCCACTACGAGCAGTACTTC